These 3 T cell receptor beta chains share one sample of origin, sequenced in a study of shared clonotypes between healthy human individuals (dated by TCRdb to 2020 to 2022). Library preparation used the immunoSEQ multiplex PCR assay. TCRdb holds this immuneACCESS table with in-frame rearrangements only. Some clones are missing; in checked studies, unresolved V genes explain under half, and the rest has no known cause. This sample is represented by more than 2 million clones; approximately 95% of them were singletons. The leading ten clones occupy 0.13% of the sample. Sample: naive CD4+ T cells sorted from blood. Reading the label with the study, this specimen's cell subset or site is: CD45RA+ positively selected. The origin of the receptors is a man aged 18 to 29 in good health.

CDR3 bases: TGCGCCAGCAGCCAACAGACAGGTTTAGCTAACTATGGCTACACCTTC. Protein sequence: CASSQQTGLANYGYTF. The rearrangement joins TRBV4-1 to TRBJ1-2; weak D call: TRBD1 (6 bases). Germline lookup yields CDR1 MGHRA and CDR2 YSYEKL. The CDR3 is 16 residues long. Trimming took 2 bases from V and 0 from J, leaving 13 bases between them.

The chain recombines TRBV6-5 with TRBJ1-3; the D is unclear. In germline, CDR1 is MNHEY, CDR2 SVGAGI. V lost 0 bases and J lost 4, with 10 bases in between. The CDR3 contains 15 residues. The DNA of the CDR3 is TGTGCCAGCAGTTACTCGACGGGATTCGGAAACACCATATATTTT. Residues: CASSYSTGFGNTIYF.

This clone was observed once. The chain joins TRBV6-6 to TRBJ2-7, with 8 bases lining up with TRBD2. J lost 5 bases, V lost 0 bases, and 9 bases had no gene match. Germline assignment: CDR1 MNHNY and CDR2 SVGAGI (reference sequence). This CDR3 comprises 16 residues. DNA for the CDR3: TGTGCCAGCAGTTACTCTATCGGGGGGGCGTTGAACGAGCAGTACTTC. Amino acid sequence: CASSYSIGGALNEQYF.